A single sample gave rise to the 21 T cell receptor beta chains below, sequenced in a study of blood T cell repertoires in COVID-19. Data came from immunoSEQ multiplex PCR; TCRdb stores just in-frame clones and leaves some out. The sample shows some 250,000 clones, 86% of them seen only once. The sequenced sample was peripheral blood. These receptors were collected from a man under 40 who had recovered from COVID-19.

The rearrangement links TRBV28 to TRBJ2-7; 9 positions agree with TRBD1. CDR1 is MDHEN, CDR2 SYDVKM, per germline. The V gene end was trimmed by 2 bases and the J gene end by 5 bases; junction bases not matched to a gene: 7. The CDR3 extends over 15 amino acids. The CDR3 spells CASSLPATGGHEQYF. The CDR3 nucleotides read TGTGCCAGCAGTTTACCGGCCACAGGGGGCCACGAGCAGTACTTC.

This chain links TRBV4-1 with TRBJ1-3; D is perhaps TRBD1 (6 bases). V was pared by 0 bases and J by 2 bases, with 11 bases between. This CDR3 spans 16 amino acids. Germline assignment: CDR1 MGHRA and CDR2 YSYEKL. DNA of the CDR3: TGCGCCAGCAGCCAAGAACAGGGAAGAACTGGAAACACCATATATTTT. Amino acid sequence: CASSQEQGRTGNTIYF.

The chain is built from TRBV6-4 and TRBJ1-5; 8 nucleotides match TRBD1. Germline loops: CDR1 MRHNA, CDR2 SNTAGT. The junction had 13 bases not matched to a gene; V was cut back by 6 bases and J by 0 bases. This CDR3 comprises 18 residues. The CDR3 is CASSLLGGTGYSNQPQHF. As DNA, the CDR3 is TGTGCCAGCAGCCTACTCGGGGGGACAGGCTATAGCAATCAGCCCCAGCATTTT.

CDR3 nucleotide sequence: TGTGCCTGGAGTCCGGGGGACAGCGGTTATTTCAACTATGGCTACACCTTC. It yields the protein CAWSPGDSGYFNYGYTF. This chain links TRBV30 with TRBJ1-2, with 7 nucleotides matching TRBD1. This CDR3 spans 17 amino acids. Germline CDR1 reads GTSNPN; CDR2 reads SVGIG (reference sequence). The J segment lost 2 bases and the V segment lost 2 bases, leaving 14 bases of the junction unmatched.

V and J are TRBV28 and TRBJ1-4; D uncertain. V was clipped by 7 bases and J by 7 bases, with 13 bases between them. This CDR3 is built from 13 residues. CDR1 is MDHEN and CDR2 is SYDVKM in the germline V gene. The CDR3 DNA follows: TGTGCCAGCACCGAGGCGGGAGTTGAAAAACTGTTTTTT. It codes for CASTEAGVEKLFF.

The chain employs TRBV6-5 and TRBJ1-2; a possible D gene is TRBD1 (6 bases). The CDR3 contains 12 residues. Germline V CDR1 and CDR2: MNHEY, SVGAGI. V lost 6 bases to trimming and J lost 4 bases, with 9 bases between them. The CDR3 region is CASRRTAYGYTF. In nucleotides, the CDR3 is TGTGCCAGCAGGCGGACAGCCTATGGCTACACCTTC.

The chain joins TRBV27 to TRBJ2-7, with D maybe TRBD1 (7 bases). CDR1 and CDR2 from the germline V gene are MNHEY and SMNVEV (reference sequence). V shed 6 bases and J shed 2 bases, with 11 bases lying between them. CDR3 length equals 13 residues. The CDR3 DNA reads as TGTGCCAGCAGCTCAGGGGGGCCCTACGAGCAGTACTTC. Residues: CASSSGGPYEQYF.

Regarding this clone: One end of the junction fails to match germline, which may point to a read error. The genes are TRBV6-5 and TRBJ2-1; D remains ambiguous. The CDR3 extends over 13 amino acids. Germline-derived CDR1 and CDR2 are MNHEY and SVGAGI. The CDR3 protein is CASSDSRDNEQFF. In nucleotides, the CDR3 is TGTGCCAGCAGTGACTCACGGGACAATGAGCAGTTCTTC.

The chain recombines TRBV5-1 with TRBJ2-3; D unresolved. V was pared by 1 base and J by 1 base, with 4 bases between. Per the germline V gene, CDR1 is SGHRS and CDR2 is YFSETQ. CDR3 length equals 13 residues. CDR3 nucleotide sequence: TGCGCCAGCAGCTTGCCAGGCACAGATACGCAGTATTTT. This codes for CASSLPGTDTQYF.

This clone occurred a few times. As DNA, the CDR3 is TGTGCCAGCAGCGCCCGCTTGTGGGGACAGGGCATCGGTGCGGGCAATGAGCAGTTCTTC. This translates into CASSARLWGQGIGAGNEQFF. The chain links TRBV6-6 to TRBJ2-1; 9 bases align to TRBD1. V was clipped by 6 bases and J by 6 bases; unmatched bases: 24. Germline assignment: CDR1 MNHNY and CDR2 SVGAGI (reference sequence). This CDR3 is 20 amino acids long.

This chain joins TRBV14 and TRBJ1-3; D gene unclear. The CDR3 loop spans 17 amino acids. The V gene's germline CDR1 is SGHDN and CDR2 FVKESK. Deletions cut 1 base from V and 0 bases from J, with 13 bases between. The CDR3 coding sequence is TGTGCCAGCAGCCAAGTGGGCAGAACCTACTCTGGAAACACCATATATTTT. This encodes CASSQVGRTYSGNTIYF.

The CDR3 region is CASSFAGSWGEKLFF. DNA of the CDR3: TGCGCCAGCAGCTTCGCGGGCTCTTGGGGTGAAAAACTGTTTTTT. The J gene is TRBJ1-4, the V gene TRBV5-1, with unresolved D. This CDR3 spans 15 amino acids. In germline, CDR1 is SGHRS, CDR2 YFSETQ. The ends were cut back, 2 bases at V and 7 bases at J, with 15 bases in the middle.

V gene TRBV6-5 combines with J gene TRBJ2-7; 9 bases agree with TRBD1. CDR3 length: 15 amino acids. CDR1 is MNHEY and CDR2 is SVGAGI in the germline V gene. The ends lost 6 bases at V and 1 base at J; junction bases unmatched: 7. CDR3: CASRPGTGLSYEQYF. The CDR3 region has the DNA TGTGCCAGCAGACCCGGGACAGGGCTGTCCTACGAGCAGTACTTC.

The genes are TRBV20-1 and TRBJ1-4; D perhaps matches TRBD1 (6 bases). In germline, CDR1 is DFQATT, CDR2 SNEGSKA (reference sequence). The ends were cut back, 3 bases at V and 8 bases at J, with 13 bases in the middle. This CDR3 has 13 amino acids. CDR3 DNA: TGCAGTGCTAGTACAGGGCGAAACGAAAAACTGTTTTTT. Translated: CSASTGRNEKLFF.

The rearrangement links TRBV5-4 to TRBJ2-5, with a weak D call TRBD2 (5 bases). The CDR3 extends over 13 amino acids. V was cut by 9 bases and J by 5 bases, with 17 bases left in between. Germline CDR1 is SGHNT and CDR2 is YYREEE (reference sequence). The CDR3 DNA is TGTGCCACCCAGACCTCAGAGCGGGAGACCCAGTACTTC. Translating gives CATQTSERETQYF. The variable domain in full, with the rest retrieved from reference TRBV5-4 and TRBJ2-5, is ETGVTQSPTHLIKTRGQQVTLRCSSQSGHNTVSWYQQALGQGPQFIFQYYREEENGRGNFPPRFSGLQFPNYSSELNVNALELDDSALYLCATQTSERETQYFGPGTRLLVL.

Here the CDR3 reads CASSVDRGLIILEKLFF. The CDR3 DNA reads TGTGCCAGCAGCGTAGACAGGGGGCTAATTATTTTAGAAAAACTGTTTTTT. The chain combines TRBV7-2 with TRBJ1-4, with 10 bases that match TRBD1. Trimming took 5 bases from V and 8 from J; bases not matched to a gene: 14. CDR3 size: 17 residues. The germline CDR1 and CDR2 sequences are SGHTA and FQGNSA.

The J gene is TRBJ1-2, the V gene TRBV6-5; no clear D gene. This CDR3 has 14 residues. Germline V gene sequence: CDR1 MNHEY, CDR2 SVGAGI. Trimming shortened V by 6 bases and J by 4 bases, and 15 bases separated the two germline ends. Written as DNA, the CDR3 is TGTGCCAGCAGGTGGGAGGATGGGCTCTATGGCTACACCTTC. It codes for CASRWEDGLYGYTF.

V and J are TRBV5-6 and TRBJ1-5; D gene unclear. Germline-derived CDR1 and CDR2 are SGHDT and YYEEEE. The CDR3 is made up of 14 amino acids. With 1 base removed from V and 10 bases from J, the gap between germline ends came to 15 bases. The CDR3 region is CASSLITAHEPQHF. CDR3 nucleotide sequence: TGTGCCAGCAGCTTGATTACAGCCCATGAACCCCAGCATTTT.

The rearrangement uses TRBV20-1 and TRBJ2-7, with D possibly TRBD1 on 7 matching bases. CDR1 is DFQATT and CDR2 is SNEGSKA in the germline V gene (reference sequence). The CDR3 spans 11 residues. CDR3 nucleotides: TGCAGCAGGGGGGACTCCTACGAGCAGTACTTC. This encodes CSRGDSYEQYF.

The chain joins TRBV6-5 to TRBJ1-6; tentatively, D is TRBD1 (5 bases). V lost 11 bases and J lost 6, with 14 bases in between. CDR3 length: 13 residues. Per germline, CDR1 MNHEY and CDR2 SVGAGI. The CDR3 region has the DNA TGTGCCTCCCACCCGGGACTTAATTCACCCCTCCACTTT. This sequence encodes CASHPGLNSPLHF.

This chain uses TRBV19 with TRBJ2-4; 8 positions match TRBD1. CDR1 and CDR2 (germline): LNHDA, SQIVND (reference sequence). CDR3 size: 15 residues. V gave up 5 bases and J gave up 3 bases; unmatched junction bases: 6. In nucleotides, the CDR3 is TGTGCCAGTAGTGTCAGGGGGCTCGGCAAAAACATTCAGTACTTC. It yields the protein CASSVRGLGKNIQYF.